Each of the 25 T cell receptor beta chains below was sequenced from the same sample in a study of control samples from healthy donors and cancer patients. Clones were sequenced by immunoSEQ multiplex PCR, and TCRdb holds only the in-frame ones, with some missing. The sample has 90,000 to 100,000 clones, roughly three quarters seen once. Sequencing was carried out using blood. These receptors were collected from a woman in her 30s in good health.

The gene calls are TRBV4-2 and TRBJ1-2; TRBD1 matches at 7 bases. J lost 4 bases, V lost 0 bases, and 5 bases had no gene match. Germline V lookup: CDR1 LGHNA, CDR2 YNFKEQ. This CDR3 comprises 15 residues. CDR3 residues: CASSQDPGQLYGYTF. CDR3 DNA: TGTGCCAGCAGCCAAGATCCGGGACAGCTCTATGGCTACACCTTC.

The chain uses TRBV7-2 and TRBJ2-7, with D hard to call. Germline values: CDR1 SGHTA, CDR2 FQGNSA. V lost 3 bases, J lost 3 bases, and 9 bases lay in between. The CDR3 is made up of 13 amino acids. Written as DNA, the CDR3 is TGTGCCAGCAGCTTTTTAGTTATCTACGAGCAGTACTTC. This sequence encodes CASSFLVIYEQYF.

V and J are TRBV20-1 and TRBJ2-7; D is ambiguous. The CDR3 contains 14 residues. Trimming cost V 3 bases and J 2 bases, with 14 bases left between them. The germline V gene encodes CDR1 DFQATT and CDR2 SNEGSKA (reference sequence). The CDR3: CSASPDGPTYEQYF. In DNA, the CDR3 is TGCAGTGCTAGTCCCGACGGGCCGACCTACGAGCAGTACTTC.

The chain combines TRBV7-2 with TRBJ1-4, with 7 bases matching TRBD1. Germline-derived CDR1 and CDR2 are SGHTA and FQGNSA. V gave up 5 bases and J gave up 5 bases; unmatched junction bases: 8. The CDR3 spans 15 residues. CDR3 region: CASSETGQWNEKLFF. The CDR3 nucleotides are TGTGCCAGCAGCGAGACAGGGCAGTGGAATGAAAAACTGTTTTTT. Looking up the rest from reference TRBV7-2 and TRBJ1-4 gives the full variable domain: GAGVSQSPSNKVTEKGKDVELRCDPISGHTALYWYRQSLGQGLEFLIYFQGNSAPDKSGLPSDRFSAERTGGSVSTLTIQRTQQEDSAVYLCASSETGQWNEKLFFGSGTQLSVL.

The V call is TRBV10-2, the J call TRBJ1-1; D call uncertain. CDR1 and CDR2 from the germline V gene are WSHSY and SAAADI. The CDR3 loop spans 15 amino acids. The V gene lost 2 bases and the J gene lost 0 bases, with 10 bases spanning the gap. The CDR3: CASSESAAMNTEAFF. The DNA of the CDR3 is TGCGCCAGCAGTGAGAGCGCGGCCATGAACACTGAAGCTTTCTTT.

The chain has TRBV6-5 and TRBJ2-3; TRBD1 matches 9 bases. The CDR3 has 14 amino acids. From germline, CDR1 is MNHEY and CDR2 SVGAGI. J was trimmed by 1 base and V by 5 bases; bases with no gene match: 1. The CDR3 spells CASSTGGRTDTQYF. Written as DNA, the CDR3 is TGTGCCAGCAGTACAGGGGGCCGCACAGATACGCAGTATTTT.

This rearrangement joins TRBV14 to TRBJ2-1; 10 nucleotides match TRBD2. V trimming: 4 bases; J trimming: 2 bases; junction bases outside the gene matches: 2. The germline CDR1 and CDR2 sequences are SGHDN and FVKESK. The CDR3 is 15 residues long. CDR3 coding DNA: TGTGCCAGCAGCCGAAGCGGGGGGGCCTACAATGAGCAGTTCTTC. Its translation: CASSRSGGAYNEQFF. Looking up the rest from reference TRBV14 and TRBJ2-1 gives the full variable domain: EAGVTQFPSHSVIEKGQTVTLRCDPISGHDNLYWYRRVMGKEIKFLLHFVKESKQDESGMPNNRFLAERTGGTYSTLKVQPAELEDSGVYFCASSRSGGAYNEQFFGPGTRLTVL.

The count of this clone is one. The chain has TRBV5-1 and TRBJ2-2, with D possibly being TRBD2 (5 bases). V gave up 6 bases and J gave up 9 bases, with 18 bases separating them. This CDR3 contains 14 residues. CDR1 is SGHRS, CDR2 YFSETQ, per germline. The DNA for the CDR3 is TGCGCCAGCAAGTGGACGGCGGGCGGTCGGGAGCTGTTTTTT. Residues: CASKWTAGGRELFF.

The rearrangement links TRBV6-1 to TRBJ2-3; D is undetermined. Germline CDR1 is MNHNS and CDR2 is SASEGT. The CDR3 is 10 amino acids. Trimming cost V 0 bases and J 15 bases, with 7 bases left between them. This CDR3 is CASSEALPYF. The CDR3 DNA follows: TGTGCCAGCAGTGAAGCCCTCCCCTATTTT.

The CDR3 loop is CASTPGSAYSGNTIYF. DNA of the CDR3: TGTGCCAGCACTCCCGGGTCAGCTTACTCTGGAAACACCATATATTTT. The chain recombines TRBV9 with TRBJ1-3; D unclear. Germline-derived CDR1 and CDR2 are SGDLS and YYNGEE. Trimming stripped 6 bases from V and 0 bases from J, with 16 bases between. The CDR3 covers 16 residues.

The rearrangement uses TRBV6-1 and TRBJ1-2; no clear D gene. Trimming removed 0 bases at V and 7 bases at J, with 15 bases between. The germline V gene encodes CDR1 MNHNS and CDR2 SASEGT. The CDR3 runs 15 residues. The CDR3 region is CASSEALEGFSGYTF. The CDR3 DNA sequence: TGTGCCAGCAGTGAAGCGCTAGAAGGGTTTAGTGGCTACACCTTC.

The chain recombines TRBV7-2 with TRBJ1-2; D is ambiguous. Germline assignment: CDR1 SGHTA and CDR2 FQGNSA. V was trimmed by 2 bases and J by 12 bases, leaving 19 bases between them. The CDR3 sequence is 14 residues long. The CDR3 sequence is CASSLPAGARLDTF. CDR3 DNA: TGTGCCAGCAGCTTACCCGCCGGTGCAAGGCTGGACACCTTC.

The genes are TRBV11-2 and TRBJ2-4; 9 bases match TRBD1. The CDR3 extends over 15 amino acids. Trimming removed 4 bases from V and 6 bases from J; junction bases left unmatched: 7. The germline V gene has CDR1 SGHAT and CDR2 FQNNGV. The CDR3 spells CASSSQGAGGNIQYF. The CDR3 DNA follows: TGTGCCAGCAGCTCACAGGGGGCGGGCGGAAACATTCAGTACTTC.

This clone has a handful of counts. One end of the junction is discordant with germline, which a read error may explain. This chain uses TRBV6-5 with TRBJ2-3, with D perhaps matching TRBD2 (6 bases). CDR3 length: 16 amino acids. Germline CDR1 reads MNHEY; CDR2 reads SVGAGI. This CDR3 reads CASSYSATGDTNTQYF. CDR3 bases: TGTGCCAGCAGTTACTCGGCGACGGGAGACACAAATACGCAGTATTTT.

In this sample, this clone turned up a few times. The chain recombines TRBV6-5 with TRBJ1-2; weak D call: TRBD1 (5 bases). V shed 5 bases and J shed 4 bases, with 11 bases lying between them. The CDR3 totals 13 residues. CDR1 is MNHEY and CDR2 is SVGAGI in the germline V gene. Here the CDR3 reads CASSPQGPYGYTF. CDR3 DNA sequence: TGTGCCAGCAGTCCCCAGGGACCCTATGGCTACACCTTC.

The rearrangement uses TRBV27 and TRBJ2-3; 7 nucleotides align to TRBD1. The germline V gene encodes CDR1 MNHEY and CDR2 SMNVEV (reference sequence). The V segment lost 6 bases and the J segment 0 bases; nucleotides outside the gene matches: 6. The CDR3 length is 15 residues. The CDR3 nucleotides read TGTGCCAGCAGACGAGGGGGACAGAGCACAGATACGCAGTATTTT. It is translated as CASRRGGQSTDTQYF.

The genes are TRBV5-4 and TRBJ1-4; 7 nucleotides match TRBD1. Looked up from germline, CDR1 is SGHNT and CDR2 is YYREEE (reference sequence). CDR3 length equals 14 residues. V lost 4 bases, J lost 3 bases, and 3 bases stayed unmatched. The chain's CDR3 is CASSRQGPNEKLFF. CDR3 nucleotide sequence: TGTGCCAGCAGCCGACAGGGCCCTAATGAAAAACTGTTTTTT.

This clone was observed a single time. V usage is TRBV5-1 and J usage is TRBJ1-1; no clear D. Germline V gene data show CDR1 as SGHRS and CDR2 as YFSETQ. V was shortened by 3 bases and J by 0 bases, with 12 bases between the two germline ends. The CDR3 length is 15 residues. The DNA of the CDR3 is TGCGCCAGCAGCTCCCAGGCCGCCATGAACACTGAAGCTTTCTTT. Protein product: CASSSQAAMNTEAFF.

On this clone itself: This specimen includes other DNA sequences encoding the same CDR3. This chain links TRBV9 with TRBJ2-3; D is unclear. The CDR3 runs 13 residues. The germline V and J ends were trimmed by 2 bases and 0 bases, with 4 bases remaining between them. Germline CDR1 SGDLS, CDR2 YYNGEE. The CDR3 region is CASSVVSTDTQYF. The CDR3 nucleotides are TGTGCCAGCAGCGTCGTTAGCACAGATACGCAGTATTTT. Full variable domain (missing parts from reference TRBV9 and TRBJ2-3): DSGVTQTPKHLITATGQRVTLRCSPRSGDLSVYWYQQSLDQGLQFLIQYYNGEERAKGNILERFSAQQFPDLHSELNLSSLELGDSALYFCASSVVSTDTQYFGPGTRLTVL.

This clone was seen more than once but under ten times. The CDR3 DNA is TGTGCCAGCAGAAAGGGGGGAATCTCCTACGAGCAGTACTTC. Residues: CASRKGGISYEQYF. V and J are TRBV3-1 (or the pseudogene TRBV3-2) and TRBJ2-7; tentatively, D is TRBD1 or TRBD2 (6 bases each). The CDR3 runs to 14 residues. Germline assignment: CDR1 LGHDT and CDR2 YNNKEL (reference sequence). The V and J ends lost 6 bases and 0 bases respectively, with 12 bases between them.

This clone came up a few times. This rearrangement joins TRBV5-4 to TRBJ1-6, with TRBD1 identical over 8 bases. From germline, CDR1 is SGHNT and CDR2 YYREEE (reference sequence). CDR3 length: 16 amino acids. Unmatched junction bases numbered 6, after V lost 2 bases and J lost 5 bases. The CDR3 DNA reads as TGTGCCAGCAGCTTCGGACAGGGACTCAATAATTCACCCCTCCACTTT. This codes for CASSFGQGLNNSPLHF.

The rearrangement uses TRBV4-1 and TRBJ2-5; D possibly matches TRBD1 or TRBD2 (5 bases each). The CDR3 extends over 15 amino acids. CDR1 is MGHRA, CDR2 YSYEKL, per germline. The V gene lost 4 bases and the J gene lost 5 bases, with 17 bases spanning the gap. The CDR3 sequence is CASSLTLGVDETQYF. The CDR3 DNA is TGCGCCAGCAGCCTTACTTTGGGGGTAGATGAGACCCAGTACTTC.

The CDR3 protein is CASSRPGTGFEAFF. CDR3 nucleotides: TGTGCCAGCAGCCGTCCCGGGACAGGGTTTGAAGCTTTCTTT. V and J are TRBV5-4 and TRBJ1-1, with TRBD1 matching over 9 bases. CDR1 is SGHNT, CDR2 YYREEE, per germline (reference sequence). The V gene end was trimmed by 4 bases and the J gene end by 7 bases; junction bases not matched to a gene: 8. This CDR3 spans 14 amino acids. The entire variable domain, with the rest obtained from reference TRBV5-4 and TRBJ1-1, is as follows: ETGVTQSPTHLIKTRGQQVTLRCSSQSGHNTVSWYQQALGQGPQFIFQYYREEENGRGNFPPRFSGLQFPNYSSELNVNALELDDSALYLCASSRPGTGFEAFFGQGTRLTVV.

The chain joins TRBV18 to TRBJ1-1, with 8 bases identical to TRBD1. The CDR3 spans 14 residues. V lost 8 bases to trimming and J lost 4 bases; unmatched junction nucleotides: 9. From germline, CDR1 is KGHSH and CDR2 LQKENI. The CDR3 here is CASTRQGTGTEAFF. CDR3 nucleotide sequence: TGTGCCAGCACCAGACAGGGGACGGGCACTGAAGCTTTCTTT.

This clone has a single count. The chain uses TRBV5-1 and TRBJ2-7; D perhaps matches TRBD1 (6 bases). Germline assignment: CDR1 SGHRS and CDR2 YFSETQ. The V and J ends lost 2 bases and 4 bases respectively, with 13 bases between them. The CDR3 length is 14 residues. CDR3 DNA sequence: TGCGCCAGCAGCTTAGGGGGAACGGGATACGAGCAGTACTTC. This encodes CASSLGGTGYEQYF.